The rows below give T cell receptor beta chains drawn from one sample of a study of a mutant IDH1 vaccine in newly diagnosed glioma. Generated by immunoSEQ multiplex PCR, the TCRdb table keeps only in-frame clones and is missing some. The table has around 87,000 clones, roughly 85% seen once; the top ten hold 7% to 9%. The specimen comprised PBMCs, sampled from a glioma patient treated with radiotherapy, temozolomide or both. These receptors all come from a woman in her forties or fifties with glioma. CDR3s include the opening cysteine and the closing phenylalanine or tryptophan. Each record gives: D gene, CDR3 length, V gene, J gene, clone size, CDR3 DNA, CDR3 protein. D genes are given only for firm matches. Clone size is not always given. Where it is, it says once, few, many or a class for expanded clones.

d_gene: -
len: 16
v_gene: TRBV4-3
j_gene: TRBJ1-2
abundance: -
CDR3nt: TGCGCCAGCAGCCAAGATCTGCACGGTCCTAACTATGGCTACACCTTC
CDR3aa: CASSQDLHGPNYGYTF

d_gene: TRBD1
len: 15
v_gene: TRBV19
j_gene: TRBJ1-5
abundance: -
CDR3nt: TGTGCCAGTAGGACGGACAGGGCGGACAATCAGCCCCAGCATTTT
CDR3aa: CASRTDRADNQPQHF

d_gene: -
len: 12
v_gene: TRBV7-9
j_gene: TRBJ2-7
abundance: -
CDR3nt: TGTGCCAGCAGCTTAGGCGAATACGAGCAGTACTTC
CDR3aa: CASSLGEYEQYF

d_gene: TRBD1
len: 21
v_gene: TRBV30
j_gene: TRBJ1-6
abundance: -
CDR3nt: TGTGCCTGGAGTGTTTTTTATGGGACAGGGATAAGGGGGATTCGGAATTCACCCCTCCACTTT
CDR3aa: CAWSVFYGTGIRGIRNSPLHF

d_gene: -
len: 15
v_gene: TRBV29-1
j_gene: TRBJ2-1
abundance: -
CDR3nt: TGCAGCGTCGTTCTACGCCTAACAAACTACAATGAGCAGTTCTTC
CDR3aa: CSVVLRLTNYNEQFF

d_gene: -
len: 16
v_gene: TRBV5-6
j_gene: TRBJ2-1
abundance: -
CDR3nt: TGTGCCAGCAGCTTCGAAATTGGGAGCTCCTACAATGAGCAGTTCTTC
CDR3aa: CASSFEIGSSYNEQFF

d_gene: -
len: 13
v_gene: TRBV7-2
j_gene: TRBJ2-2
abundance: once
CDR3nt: TGTGCCAGCAGCTCCCATTCGACCGGGGAGCTGTTTTTT
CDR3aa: CASSSHSTGELFF

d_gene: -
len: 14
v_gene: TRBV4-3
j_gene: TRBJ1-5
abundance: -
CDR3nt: TGCGCCAGCAGCCAAGAGGCCCGAGATCAGCCCCAGCATTTT
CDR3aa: CASSQEARDQPQHF

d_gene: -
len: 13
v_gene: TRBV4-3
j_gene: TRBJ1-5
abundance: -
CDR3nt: TGCGCCAGCAGCCAAGACAGGGGACAGCCCCAGCATTTT
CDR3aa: CASSQDRGQPQHF

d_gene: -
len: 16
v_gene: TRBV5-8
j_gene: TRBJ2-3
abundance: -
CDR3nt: TGTGCCAGCAGCTTGGGAAGGAGGGATGGCACAGATACGCAGTATTTT
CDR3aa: CASSLGRRDGTDTQYF

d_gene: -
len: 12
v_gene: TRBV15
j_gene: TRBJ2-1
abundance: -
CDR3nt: TGTGCCACCAGCTCTGAGGGGAATGAGCAGTTCTTC
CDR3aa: CATSSEGNEQFF

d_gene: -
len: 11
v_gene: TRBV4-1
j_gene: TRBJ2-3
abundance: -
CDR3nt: TGCGCCAGCAGCCAAGCCCATACGCAGTATTTT
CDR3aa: CASSQAHTQYF

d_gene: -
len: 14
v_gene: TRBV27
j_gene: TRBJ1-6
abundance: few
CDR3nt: TGTGCCAGCAGTCCCGACATGGGTTCTTCACCCCTCCACTTT
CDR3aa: CASSPDMGSSPLHF

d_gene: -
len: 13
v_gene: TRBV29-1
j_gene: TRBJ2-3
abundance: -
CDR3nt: TGCAGCGTGGGGGCACTGAGTCAAGGTACGCAGTATTTT
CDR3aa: CSVGALSQGTQYF

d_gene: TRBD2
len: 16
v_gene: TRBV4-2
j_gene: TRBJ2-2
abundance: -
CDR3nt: TGTGCCAGCAGCCCAGCCGGGACTAGTAGCAACGGGGAGCTGTTTTTT
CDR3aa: CASSPAGTSSNGELFF

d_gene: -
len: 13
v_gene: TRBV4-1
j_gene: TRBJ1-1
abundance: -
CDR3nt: TGCGCCAGCAGCCAAGATCGGGTCGCGAGGGCTTTCTTT
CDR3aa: CASSQDRVARAFF

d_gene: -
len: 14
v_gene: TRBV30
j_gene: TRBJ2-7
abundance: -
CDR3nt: TGTGCCTGGAGCCCAATGACTGACACCTACGAGCAGTACTTC
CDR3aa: CAWSPMTDTYEQYF

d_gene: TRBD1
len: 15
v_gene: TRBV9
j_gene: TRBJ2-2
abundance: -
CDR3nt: TGTGCCAGCAGCGTAGGAGGGGGCGGTGTAGCGGAGCTGTTTTTT
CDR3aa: CASSVGGGGVAELFF

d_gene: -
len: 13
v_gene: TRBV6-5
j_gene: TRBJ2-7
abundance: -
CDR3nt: TGTGCCAGCAGCCGCGGGACAGAATACGAGCAGTACTTC
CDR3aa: CASSRGTEYEQYF

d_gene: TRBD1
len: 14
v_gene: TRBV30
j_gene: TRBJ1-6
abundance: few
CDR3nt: TGTGCCTGGGACAGGGTATTGTCCAATTCACCCCTCCACTTT
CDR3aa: CAWDRVLSNSPLHF

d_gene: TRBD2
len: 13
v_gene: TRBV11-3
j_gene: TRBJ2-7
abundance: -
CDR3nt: TGTGCCAGCAGCTTCGGGGGGGCGGGCGAGCAGTACTTC
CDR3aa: CASSFGGAGEQYF

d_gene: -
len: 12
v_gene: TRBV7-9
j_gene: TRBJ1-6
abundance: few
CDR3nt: TGTGCCAGCAGCACACCAGCAGCACCCCTCCACTTT
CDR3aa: CASSTPAAPLHF

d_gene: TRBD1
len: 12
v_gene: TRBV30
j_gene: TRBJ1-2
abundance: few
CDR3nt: TGTGCCTGGACCTCAGGGGGTCATGGCTACACCTTC
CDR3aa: CAWTSGGHGYTF

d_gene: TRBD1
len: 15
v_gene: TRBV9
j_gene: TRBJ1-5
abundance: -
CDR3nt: TGTGCCAGCAGTCGCGGACAGGACTACAATCAGCCCCAGCATTTT
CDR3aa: CASSRGQDYNQPQHF

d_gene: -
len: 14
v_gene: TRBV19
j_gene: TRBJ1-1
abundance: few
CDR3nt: TGTGCCAGTAGTATGAGTCGCAGGAACACTGAAGCTTTCTTT
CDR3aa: CASSMSRRNTEAFF

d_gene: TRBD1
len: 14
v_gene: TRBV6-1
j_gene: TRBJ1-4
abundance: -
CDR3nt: TGTGCCAGCAGGAACAGGGGAACTAATGAAAAACTGTTTTTT
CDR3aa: CASRNRGTNEKLFF

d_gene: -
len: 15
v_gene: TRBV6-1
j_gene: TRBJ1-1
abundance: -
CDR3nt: TGTGCCAGCAGTGAATTTGGTGGGACACCCACTGAAGCTTTCTTT
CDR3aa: CASSEFGGTPTEAFF

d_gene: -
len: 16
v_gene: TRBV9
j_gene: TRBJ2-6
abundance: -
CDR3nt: TGTGCCAGCAGCCCCGTTAAGTTCTCTGGGGCCAACGTCCTGACTTTC
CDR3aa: CASSPVKFSGANVLTF

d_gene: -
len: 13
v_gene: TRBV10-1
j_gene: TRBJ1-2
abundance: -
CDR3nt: TGCGCCAGCAGTGAAGGGCCAGGGTATGGCTACACCTTC
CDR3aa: CASSEGPGYGYTF

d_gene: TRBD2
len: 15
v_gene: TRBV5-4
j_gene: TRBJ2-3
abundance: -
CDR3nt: TGTGCCAGCAGCCCCGGGGGGGTGTTGGAAGATACGCAGTATTTT
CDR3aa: CASSPGGVLEDTQYF

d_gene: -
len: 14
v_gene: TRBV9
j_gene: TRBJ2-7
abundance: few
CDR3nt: TGTGCCAGCAGCCCCTTGGAACGATCCTACGAGCAGTACTTC
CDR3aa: CASSPLERSYEQYF

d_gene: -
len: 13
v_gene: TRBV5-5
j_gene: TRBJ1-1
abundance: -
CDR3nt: TGTGCCAGCAGCTTCGGGGCGAACACTGAAGCTTTCTTT
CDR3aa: CASSFGANTEAFF

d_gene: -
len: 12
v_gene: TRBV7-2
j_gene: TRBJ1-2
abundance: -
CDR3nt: TGTGCCAGCAGCCCACTAGGGGACGGCTACACCTTC
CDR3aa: CASSPLGDGYTF

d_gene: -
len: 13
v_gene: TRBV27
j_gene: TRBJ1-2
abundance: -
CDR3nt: TGTGCCAGCAGTTTCCGGTGGGAGGGAGGGCACACCTTC
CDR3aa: CASSFRWEGGHTF

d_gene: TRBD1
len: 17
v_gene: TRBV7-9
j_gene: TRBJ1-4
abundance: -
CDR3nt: TGTGCCAGCAGCTTCTTGATTACAGGGGACGTTAATGAAAAACTGTTTTTT
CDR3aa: CASSFLITGDVNEKLFF

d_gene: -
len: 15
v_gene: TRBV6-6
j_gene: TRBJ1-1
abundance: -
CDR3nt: TGTGCCAGCAGTTACGGGTGGAGCGGCAACACTGAAGCTTTCTTT
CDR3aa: CASSYGWSGNTEAFF

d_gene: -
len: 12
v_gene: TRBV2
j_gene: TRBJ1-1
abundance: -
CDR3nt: TGTGCCAGCAGTGATGTGACACTGTGGGCTTTCTTT
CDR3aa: CASSDVTLWAFF

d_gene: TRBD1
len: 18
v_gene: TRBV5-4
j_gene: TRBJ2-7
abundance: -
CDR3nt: TGTGCCAGCAGGGGACAGGGGACAGGCGGACAGGGGTTTTACGAGCAGTACTTC
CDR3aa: CASRGQGTGGQGFYEQYF

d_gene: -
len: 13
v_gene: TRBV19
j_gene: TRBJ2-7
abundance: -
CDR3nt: TGTGCCAGTAGTATCAGGGGGGAGGCCGAGCAGTACTTC
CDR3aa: CASSIRGEAEQYF

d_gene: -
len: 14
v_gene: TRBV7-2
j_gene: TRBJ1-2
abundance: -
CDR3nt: TGTGCCAGCAGCTTCCAGGGTTCCGACTATGGCTACACCTTC
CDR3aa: CASSFQGSDYGYTF

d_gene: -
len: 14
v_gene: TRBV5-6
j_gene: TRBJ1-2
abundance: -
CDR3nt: TGTGCCAGCAGCTTGTTGACGGGGAACTATGGCTACACCTTC
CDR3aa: CASSLLTGNYGYTF

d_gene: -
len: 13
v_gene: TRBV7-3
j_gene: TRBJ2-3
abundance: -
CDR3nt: TGTGCCAGCAGCTCTTTAAACACAGATACGCAGTATTTT
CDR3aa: CASSSLNTDTQYF

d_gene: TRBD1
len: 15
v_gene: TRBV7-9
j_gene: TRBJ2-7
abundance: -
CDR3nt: TGTGCCAGCAGCTTACCCGGGACAGGGAGAGGAGAGCAGTACTTC
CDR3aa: CASSLPGTGRGEQYF

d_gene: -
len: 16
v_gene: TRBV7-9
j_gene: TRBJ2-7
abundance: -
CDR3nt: TGTGCCAGCAGCGCGGGATATGGCAGGGAAGGGGTAGAGCAGTACTTC
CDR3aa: CASSAGYGREGVEQYF

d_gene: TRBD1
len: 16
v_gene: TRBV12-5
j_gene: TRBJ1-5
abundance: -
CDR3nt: TGTGCTAGTGGCCCAGGACAGGGGGGATTTTGGCAGCCCCAGCATTTT
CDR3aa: CASGPGQGGFWQPQHF

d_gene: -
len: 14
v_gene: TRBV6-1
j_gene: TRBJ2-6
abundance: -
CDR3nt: TGTGCCAGCCTTCGGGCAGGGAGTACCAACGTCCTGACTTTC
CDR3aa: CASLRAGSTNVLTF

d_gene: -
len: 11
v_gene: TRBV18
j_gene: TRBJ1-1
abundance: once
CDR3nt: TGTGCCAGCTCCTCTGACACTGAAGCTTTCTTT
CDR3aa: CASSSDTEAFF

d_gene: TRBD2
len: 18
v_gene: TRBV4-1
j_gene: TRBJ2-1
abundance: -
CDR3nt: TGCGCCAGCAGCCTTTCCAGCGGGGGGGTAGGGGCCTACAATGAGCAGTTCTTC
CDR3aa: CASSLSSGGVGAYNEQFF

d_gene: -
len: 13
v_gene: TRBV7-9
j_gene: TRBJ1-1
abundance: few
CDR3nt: TGTGCCAGCAGCACTTCAGGGTTAACTGAAGCTTTCTTT
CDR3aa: CASSTSGLTEAFF

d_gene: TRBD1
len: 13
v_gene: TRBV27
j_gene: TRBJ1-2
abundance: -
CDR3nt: TGTGCCAGCAGTTTTCGACAGGGCGGCGGCTACACCTTC
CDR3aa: CASSFRQGGGYTF

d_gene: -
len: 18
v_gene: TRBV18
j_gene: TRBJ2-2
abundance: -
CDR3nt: TGTGCCAGCCCTTCCGTGGGGGATTGGACAGTGAACACCGGGGAGCTGTTTTTT
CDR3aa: CASPSVGDWTVNTGELFF

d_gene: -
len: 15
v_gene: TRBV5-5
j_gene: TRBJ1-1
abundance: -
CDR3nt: TGTGCCAGCAGCTTCTCGGGGGGTGGGGGCACTGAAGCTTTCTTT
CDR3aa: CASSFSGGGGTEAFF

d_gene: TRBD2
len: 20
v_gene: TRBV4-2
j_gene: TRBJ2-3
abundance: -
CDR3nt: TGTGCCAGCAGCCCAATTGGGCGGGGGGGCTTGGGAGTTGGCGCAGATACGCAGTATTTT
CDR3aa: CASSPIGRGGLGVGADTQYF

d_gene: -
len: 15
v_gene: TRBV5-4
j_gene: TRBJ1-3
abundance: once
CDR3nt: TGTGCCAGCAGCTTGGCCGTAGGGGTCGGAAACACCATATATTTT
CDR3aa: CASSLAVGVGNTIYF

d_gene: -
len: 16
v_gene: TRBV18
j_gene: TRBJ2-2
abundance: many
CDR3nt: TGTGCCAGCTCACCACCGACAGCCCCGGGAACCGGGGAGCTGTTTTTT
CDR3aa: CASSPPTAPGTGELFF

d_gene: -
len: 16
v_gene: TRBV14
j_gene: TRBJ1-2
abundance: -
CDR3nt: TGTGCCAGCAGCCCCACGACCTCCCCGGGCAACTATGGCTACACCTTC
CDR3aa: CASSPTTSPGNYGYTF

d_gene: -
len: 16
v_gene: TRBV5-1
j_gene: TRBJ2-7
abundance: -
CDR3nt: TGCGCCAGCAGCTTGGAAGGGAGAAGCAACGGCCACGAGCAGTACTTC
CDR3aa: CASSLEGRSNGHEQYF

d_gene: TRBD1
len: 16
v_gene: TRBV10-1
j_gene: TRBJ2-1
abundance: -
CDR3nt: TGCGCCAGCCCACACCTGGACAGGCCGGCTTACAATGAGCAGTTCTTC
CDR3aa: CASPHLDRPAYNEQFF

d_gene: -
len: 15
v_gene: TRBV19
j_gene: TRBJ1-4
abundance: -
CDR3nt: TGTGCCAGTAGTGCCTCAGGGCGAGGGCGGGAAAAACTGTTTTTT
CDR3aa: CASSASGRGREKLFF